This TCR beta chain was obtained from a study of blood T cell repertoires in COVID-19. Turning to the study itself: Both acute and convalescent COVID-19 samples were obtained from the United States, Italy and Spain. T cells, B-cell-depleted T cells, or PBMCs provided the cDNA or gDNA that served as material.

The CDR3 sequence is 14 residues long. The ends were cut back, 8 bases at V and 4 bases at J, with 15 bases in the middle. Germline CDR1 is SNHLY and CDR2 is FYNNEI. Authors' data handling: Reference gene primer amplification yielded estimated nucleated cell counts. Profiled with immunoSEQ multiplex PCR; TCRdb holds only in-frame clones, not every one. That table furnishes V, J and clone size, whereas the DNA furnished D and trimming. The data show some 99,000 clones, 86% seen once. The TCR sequence derives from a woman aged 60-75 years in a cohort sampled during active or convalescent COVID-19. This chain connects TRBV2 to TRBJ1-3; D ambiguous. The sequencing sample was made of peripheral blood. CDR3 sequence (DNA): TGTGCCAGCGGCGGACCCCGGGAGGGAAACACCATATATTTT. Protein: CASGGPREGNTIYF.